This TCR beta chain was captured in a study of shared clonotypes between healthy human individuals. Turning to the study itself: The donor pool was made up of two women and three men aged 18 to 49. Researchers assigned three CD4 naive, three CD4 memory, two CD8 naive and one CD8 memory plate to each donor.

Germline CDR1 and CDR2: MDHEN and SYDVKM. This CDR3 contains 14 residues. V was cut by 6 bases and J by 2 bases, with 14 bases left in between. TCRdb's copy holds only in-frame clones and misses some; the assay was immunoSEQ multiplex PCR. The data contain more than 2,000,000 clones, approximately 94% of them singletons. The chain has TRBV28 and TRBJ2-7; D might be TRBD1 (6 bases). The clonotype was recovered from a man between 18 and 35 years old in good health. The sample comprised naive CD4+ T cells sorted from blood. Stated subset: CD45RA+ positively selected. The CDR3 nucleotides are TGTGCCAGCAGCCAACCCGGACAGCCCTACGAGCAGTACTTC. Amino acid sequence: CASSQPGQPYEQYF.